This is a list of T cell receptor beta chains from one sample in a study of blood T cells in healthy people across ages. TCRdb passed the 5' RACE reads through MiXCR, listing each CDR3 protein once. The data show over 950,000 distinct CDR3 sequences, approximately 50% seen once. The sample was blood. The receptors here all came from a woman aged 60-75 years in good health. Each CDR3 is given with its conserved first and last residue. A D gene is named only where the DNA matches it firmly. Some rows mark clone size as missing; the rest say once, few, many or name a class of expanded clone.

clone_size	v_call	j_call	cdr3_length	d_call	cdr3_nt	cdr3_aa
few	TRBV7-9	TRBJ2-7	16	TRBD2	TGTGCCAGCAGCTTGGCTAGCGGGGCAAGCTCCTACGAGCAGTACTTC	CASSLASGASSYEQYF
NA	TRBV12-3/TRBV12-4	TRBJ1-4	10	NA	TGTGCCAGCAGTTTGGGGAAACTGTTTTTT	CASSLGKLFF
NA	TRBV5-5	TRBJ2-3	15	NA	TGTGCCAGCAGCTTGACGGCGCTGCGCACAGATACGCAGTATTTT	CASSLTALRTDTQYF
NA	TRBV6-1	TRBJ1-1	14	TRBD1	TGTGCCAGCAGGGGACAGGGAAAGGTTACTGAAGCTTTCTTT	CASRGQGKVTEAFF
NA	TRBV4-1	TRBJ2-5	15	NA	TGCGCCAGTAGCGAGAATTCTCGGGCTCAAGAGACCCAGTACTTC	CASSENSRAQETQYF
many	TRBV15	TRBJ2-3	16	NA	TGTGCCACCAGCAGAGAGTCTCTTAGGGGTCCGGATACGCAGTATTTT	CATSRESLRGPDTQYF
NA	TRBV6-6	TRBJ2-5	14	NA	TGTGCCAGCAGATCAAACGGACACCAAGAGACCCAGTACTTC	CASRSNGHQETQYF
NA	TRBV10-3	TRBJ2-3	13	NA	TGTGCCATCAGTGGACAGGAAACAGATACGCGGTATTTT	CAISGQETDTRYF
NA	TRBV7-2	TRBJ2-3	15	TRBD2	TGTGCCAGCAGCTTAGTAGCGGGAGAGTTCGATACGCAGTATTTT	CASSLVAGEFDTQYF
NA	TRBV27	TRBJ2-5	14	NA	TGTGCCAGCAGGTTTGGGCCCGGGGTCGGGACCCAGTACTTC	CASRFGPGVGTQYF
NA	TRBV19	TRBJ2-3	13	NA	TGTGCCAGTAGTATACTAGGGTCAGATACGCAGTATTTT	CASSILGSDTQYF
NA	TRBV7-9	TRBJ2-4	16	TRBD1	TGTGCCAGCAGCTTAGGGGGACAGGGGGCCAAAAACGTTCAGTACTTC	CASSLGGQGAKNVQYF
NA	TRBV12-5	TRBJ2-1	17	NA	TGTGCTAGTGGTTTTGGTCCCATTGGAGACAGTTACAATGAGCAGTTCTTC	CASGFGPIGDSYNEQFF
NA	TRBV11-2	TRBJ2-1	14	TRBD2	TGTGCCGGCAGTGTGACTAGCGCAAACAATGAGCAGTTCTTC	CAGSVTSANNEQFF
few	TRBV29-1	TRBJ2-7	13	TRBD1	TGCAGCGTTGGGGGACAGGGGCTCTACGAGCAGTACTTC	CSVGGQGLYEQYF
NA	TRBV10-3	TRBJ1-2	15	NA	TGTGCCATCAGCGACACCGGGGCCCTTAACTATGGCTACACCTTC	CAISDTGALNYGYTF
NA	TRBV11-1	TRBJ2-7	15	NA	TGTGCCAGCAGCTTAGCGCCTGGCCTCTCTTACGAGCAGTACTTC	CASSLAPGLSYEQYF
few	TRBV12-3/TRBV12-4	TRBJ2-2	17	TRBD2	TGTGCCAGCAGTTTACCACCTAGCGGGAGGGCCTACGGGGAGCTGTTTTTT	CASSLPPSGRAYGELFF
few	TRBV4-1	TRBJ1-6	15	NA	TGCGCCAGCAGCCAAGCGAACAGGGAACATTCACCCCTCCACTTT	CASSQANREHSPLHF
few	TRBV5-1	TRBJ1-2	14	NA	TGCGCCAGCAGCTTACTTTCAGGGGACTATGGCTACACCTTC	CASSLLSGDYGYTF
few	TRBV29-1	TRBJ2-3	14	NA	TGCAGCGTTGATCTCGGACAGCACACAGATACGCAGTATTTT	CSVDLGQHTDTQYF
NA	TRBV27	TRBJ2-5	13	NA	TGTGCCAGCAGTTTATCACACCGAAATGAGCAGTACTTC	CASSLSHRNEQYF
once	TRBV21-1	TRBJ2-1	14	NA	TGTGCCAGCAGCCCTCTGACTAGCCTCAATGAGCAGTTCTTC	CASSPLTSLNEQFF
NA	TRBV28	TRBJ2-1	15	NA	TGTGCCAGCAAATACCCTTCCTGGTTTGGTAATGAGCAGTTCTTC	CASKYPSWFGNEQFF
NA	TRBV7-2	TRBJ2-3	14	TRBD1	TGTGCCAGCAGCCTTCGGACAGGGAGGGATACGCAGTATTTT	CASSLRTGRDTQYF
NA	TRBV6-2/TRBV6-3	TRBJ2-3	20	TRBD2	TGTGCCAGCAGTTACTCGAGGTTCACCGGTAGCGGGAGCGTCACAGATACGCAGTATTTT	CASSYSRFTGSGSVTDTQYF
few	TRBV5-4	TRBJ2-1	16	TRBD1	TGTGCCAGCAGCTTACAACAGGGGGCGCCTAACAATGAGCAGTTCTTC	CASSLQQGAPNNEQFF
NA	TRBV7-3	TRBJ2-5	18	TRBD2	TGTGCCAGCAGCTCTAGCGGGAGGAGGACGCCATACCAAGAGACCCAGTACTTC	CASSSSGRRTPYQETQYF
NA	TRBV29-1	TRBJ2-7	14	TRBD1	TGCAGCGTTGAAGGAAACAGGGGGACCTACGAGCAGTACTTC	CSVEGNRGTYEQYF
NA	TRBV28	TRBJ2-7	15	NA	TGTGCCAGCAGCCTCCCCGGGGAAGGATCCTACGAGCAGTACTTC	CASSLPGEGSYEQYF
NA	TRBV24-1	TRBJ2-1	19	TRBD2	TGTGCCACCAGTGACTCACTCGGTGGAACTCGCGGGAGGTTCCATGAGCAGTTCTTC	CATSDSLGGTRGRFHEQFF
few	TRBV11-1	TRBJ2-7	16	TRBD2	TGTGCCAGCAGCGCCGGACTAGCGGGAGACTCTTACGAGCAGTACTTC	CASSAGLAGDSYEQYF
NA	TRBV7-6	TRBJ2-3	15	TRBD1	TGTGCCAGCAGCTTAGGGGACAGGGACACAGATACGCAGTATTTT	CASSLGDRDTDTQYF
NA	TRBV7-9	TRBJ2-7	13	NA	TGTGCCAGCAGCCAGGTACCCCCGGGCGAGCAGTACTTC	CASSQVPPGEQYF
NA	TRBV5-1	TRBJ2-3	15	NA	TGCGCCAGCAGCTTCGGCGGAGCAACCACAGATACGCAGTATTTT	CASSFGGATTDTQYF
NA	TRBV12-3/TRBV12-4	TRBJ2-3	14	TRBD2	TGTGCCAGCAGTTCACGGACTAGCGGAGATACGCAGTATTTT	CASSSRTSGDTQYF
NA	TRBV14	TRBJ2-7	13	TRBD2	TGTGCCAGCAGACTAGCGGGCAGGTTCGAGCAGTACTTC	CASRLAGRFEQYF
NA	TRBV6-1	TRBJ2-4	12	NA	TGTGCCAGCAGTATGCTAGGGGCGAGCCAGTACTTC	CASSMLGASQYF
few	TRBV18	TRBJ1-4	13	NA	TGTGCCAGCTCACCAGGGTTGGGTGAAAAACTGTTTTTT	CASSPGLGEKLFF
few	TRBV27	TRBJ2-4	15	NA	TGTGCCAGCAGACCCGACAGACTAGCCAAAAACATTCAGTACTTC	CASRPDRLAKNIQYF
NA	TRBV2	TRBJ2-6	14	NA	TGTGCCAGCAGTGCCGGGTTCGGGGCCAACGTCCTGACTTTC	CASSAGFGANVLTF
NA	TRBV29-1	TRBJ2-7	13	TRBD1	TGCAGCGCCCGAATAACAGGGGCCTACGAGCAGTACTTC	CSARITGAYEQYF
NA	TRBV2	TRBJ1-4	18	TRBD1	TGTGCCAGCGGTCCGGGACAGGGGGCGCTTTTTTCGGGGGAAAAACTGTTTTTT	CASGPGQGALFSGEKLFF
once	TRBV10-1	TRBJ1-5	13	NA	TGCGCCAGCAGTAAGGATTATCGACAGCCCCAGCATTTT	CASSKDYRQPQHF
many	TRBV27	TRBJ1-2	15	TRBD1	TGTGCCAGCAGTTTATTAAGGGGACAGAGGGCTGGCTACACCTTC	CASSLLRGQRAGYTF
few	TRBV5-1	TRBJ2-7	15	TRBD2	TGCGCCAGCAGCCCCGGACTAGCGGGAGTGAATGAGCAGTACTTC	CASSPGLAGVNEQYF
few	TRBV5-1	TRBJ2-1	14	NA	TGCGCCAGCAGCTTGGAGGCTAACTACAATGAGCAGTTCTTC	CASSLEANYNEQFF
NA	TRBV18	TRBJ2-3	16	TRBD2	TGTGCCAGCTCAACCGGACTAGCGGGAGCGGGAGATACGCAGTATTTT	CASSTGLAGAGDTQYF
few	TRBV20-1	TRBJ2-3	11	NA	TGCAGTGCAGGGTCGGCAGATACGCAGTATTTT	CSAGSADTQYF
NA	TRBV28	TRBJ1-4	15	NA	TGTGCCAGCACCTCCCCTTTAAAACAGGGTGAAAAACTGTTTTTT	CASTSPLKQGEKLFF
NA	TRBV4-1	TRBJ2-7	14	NA	TGCGCCAGCAGCCAAGCGCGACAGCCCTACGAGCAGTACTTC	CASSQARQPYEQYF
NA	TRBV5-5	TRBJ2-7	16	TRBD2	TGTGCCAGCAGCCGAGGACTAGCGGGGGTCCTCTACGAGCAGTACTTC	CASSRGLAGVLYEQYF
NA	TRBV12-3/TRBV12-4	TRBJ2-3	15	NA	TGTGCCAGCAGTTTGGGGCTCGTTAAGGGAGATACGCAGTATTTT	CASSLGLVKGDTQYF